This entry describes one TCR beta chain. Its target is not known. This CDR3 is 16 amino acids long. Germline V lookup: CDR1 SGHTA, CDR2 FQGNSA. The source of the sample is a study of CXCR3-negative and CXCR3-positive naive CD8 T cells. Across the whole study: TRB reads totalled about 135 million, about 1.5 +/- 0.3 million per library.

Study results and caveats: Similar TRBV-TRBJ usage characterized naive CXCR3-negative and CXCR3-positive cells; memory cells differed.

It was by 5' RACE with UMI labels that the TRB cDNA libraries were prepared. Using the 5' RACE reads, TCRdb records one entry per CDR3 protein without DNA. This sample carries approximately 56,000 distinct CDR3 sequences, with 20% to 25% going to the ten biggest clones. Sequencing used memory CD8+ T cells from blood. The chain carries TRBV7-2 and TRBJ2-7; TCRdb calls TRBD1, which cannot be checked without DNA. This receptor was taken from a human donor in good health. Some clones in this sample may be carry-over from other donors' samples. CDR3 sequence: CASSLAILAPLDEQYF.